The 11 T cell receptor beta chains given below trace back to one sample, sequenced in a study of shared clonotypes between healthy human individuals. Produced via immunoSEQ multiplex PCR; TCRdb's table is partial and in-frame only. The profile shows some 650,000 clones, 95% to 98% of them singletons. The sample consisted of naive CD4+ T cells sorted from blood. Subset in this sample: CD45RA+ positively selected. The receptors come from a woman in her thirties in good health.

V usage is TRBV2 and J usage is TRBJ2-1; D is unresolved. V gave up 6 bases and J gave up 8 bases, with 8 bases separating them. CDR1 and CDR2 (germline): SNHLY, FYNNEI. The CDR3 sequence is 11 residues long. The CDR3 is CASSFPYEQFF. DNA for the CDR3: TGTGCCAGCAGCTTCCCGTATGAGCAGTTCTTC.

The DNA of the CDR3 is TGTGCCAGCAGCGTAGTTCTGGCGAGCGGCTTGAACACTGAAGCTTTCTTT. It codes for CASSVVLASGLNTEAFF. This chain joins TRBV9 and TRBJ1-1; D not certain. CDR3 length equals 17 residues. V lost 0 bases, J lost 0 bases, and 15 bases lay in between. Germline loops: CDR1 SGDLS, CDR2 YYNGEE.

This chain uses TRBV28 with TRBJ1-6; D perhaps matches TRBD1 (5 bases). CDR3 length: 15 amino acids. Trimming cost V 5 bases and J 7 bases, with 15 bases left between them. CDR1 and CDR2 (germline): MDHEN, SYDVKM. The CDR3 loop reads CASSGPRDANSPLHF. The DNA for the CDR3 is TGTGCCAGCAGTGGACCCCGGGACGCCAATTCACCCCTCCACTTT.

The chain recombines TRBV2 with TRBJ1-5, with TRBD1 identical over 9 bases. CDR1 and CDR2 from the germline V gene are SNHLY and FYNNEI. The CDR3 has 18 residues. The trim removed 6 bases at V and 4 bases at J, leaving 16 bases unmatched. The CDR3, as DNA: TGTGCCAGCAGCTTCGAGGGACAGGGACTCTTCCGAAATCAGCCCCAGCATTTT. It yields the protein CASSFEGQGLFRNQPQHF.

The J gene is TRBJ2-1, the V gene TRBV7-3, with 11 positions matching TRBD2. This CDR3 is built from 15 residues. CDR1 and CDR2 from the germline V gene are SGHTA and FQGTGA. J lost 9 bases, V lost 5 bases, and 9 bases had no gene match. The CDR3 DNA reads TGTGCCAGCAGCCAGCTAGCGGGAGGCGGGGGTGAGCAGTTCTTC. Translation: CASSQLAGGGGEQFF.

This chain connects TRBV19 to TRBJ1-1; no clear D. Between the trimmed V and J ends, which lost 6 bases and 3 bases, there was a span of 17 bases. The CDR3 is made up of 15 amino acids. Germline loops: CDR1 LNHDA, CDR2 SQIVND (reference sequence). CDR3 in DNA: TGTGCCAGTAGCAAATCGGTGGGGTGGGACACTGAAGCTTTCTTT. Amino acids: CASSKSVGWDTEAFF.

J is TRBJ1-6 and V is TRBV5-1; a weak D match, TRBD1 (5 bases). This CDR3 comprises 13 residues. The germline CDR1 and CDR2 sequences are SGHRS and YFSETQ. Trimming cost V 5 bases and J 7 bases, with 10 bases left between them. The CDR3 is CASRTGTNSPLHF. CDR3 DNA: TGCGCCAGCAGAACCGGGACCAATTCACCCCTCCACTTT.

This rearrangement joins TRBV11-2 to TRBJ2-2; D is unresolved. V lost 1 base and J 1 base, leaving 7 bases between the germline ends. Germline CDR1 reads SGHAT; CDR2 reads FQNNGV. CDR3 length: 15 amino acids. The CDR3 DNA is TGTGCCAGCAGCTTAGCGGTTGTGAACACCGGGGAGCTGTTTTTT. Translating it yields CASSLAVVNTGELFF.

The chain has TRBV7-3 and TRBJ2-2; D call uncertain. V shed 4 bases and J shed 1 base, with 10 bases lying between them. From germline, CDR1 is SGHTA and CDR2 FQGTGA. The CDR3 spans 15 residues. In DNA, the CDR3 is TGTGCCAGCAGCTCGAGCCCCGGGAACACCGGGGAGCTGTTTTTT. Its translation: CASSSSPGNTGELFF. The variable domain in full, completed from reference TRBV7-3 and TRBJ2-2, reads GAGVSQTPSNKVTEKGKYVELRCDPISGHTALYWYRQSLGQGPEFLIYFQGTGAADDSGLPNDRFFAVRPEGSVSTLKIQRTERGDSAVYLCASSSSPGNTGELFFGEGSRLTVL.

V is TRBV25-1 and J is TRBJ2-1, with D possibly called TRBD1 or TRBD2 (5 bases each). There are 17 residues in the CDR3. V was cut by 5 bases and J by 0 bases, with 17 bases left in between. Germline CDR1 is MGHDK and CDR2 is SYGVNS. DNA of the CDR3: TGTGCCAGCAGTCCTTGGTCGGGACGGCACTCCTACAATGAGCAGTTCTTC. It is translated as CASSPWSGRHSYNEQFF. The complete variable domain, with remaining parts taken from reference TRBV25-1 and TRBJ2-1, reads EADIYQTPRYLVIGTGKKITLECSQTMGHDKMYWYQQDPGMELHLIHYSYGVNSTEKGDLSSESTVSRIRTEHFPLTLESARPSHTSQYLCASSPWSGRHSYNEQFFGPGTRLTVL.

The rearrangement links TRBV5-1 to TRBJ1-5; D possibly corresponds to TRBD1 (6 bases). CDR1 SGHRS and CDR2 YFSETQ come from the germline V gene. This CDR3 region has 13 residues. The V end lost 1 base, the J end lost 5 bases, and 7 bases lay between the germline ends. CDR3 region: CASSLSGDQPQHF. DNA of the CDR3: TGCGCCAGCAGCTTGTCAGGGGATCAGCCCCAGCATTTT.